This passage covers 22 T cell receptor beta chains from one sample sequenced in a study of blood T cell repertoires in COVID-19. TCRdb keeps only in-frame clones here, not all; method: immunoSEQ multiplex PCR. Altogether about 120,000 clones are present, around 85% being singletons, with the ten largest covering approximately 1.5%. Material: peripheral blood. The receptors originated from a man over 45 with acute or convalescent COVID-19.

By proportion, this clone is medium-sized (0.01 to 0.1%). The chain recombines TRBV6-1 with TRBJ1-3; D gene uncertain. V was cut by 3 bases and J by 0 bases, with 9 bases left in between. Germline CDR1 is MNHNS and CDR2 is SASEGT. This CDR3 region has 15 residues. The CDR3 region has the DNA TGTGCCAGCAGTGACATTACCTACTCTGGAAACACCATATATTTT. Amino acid sequence: CASSDITYSGNTIYF.

The V gene is TRBV7-2, the J gene TRBJ2-7; 7 positions agree with TRBD1. Germline CDR1 SGHTA, CDR2 FQGNSA. This CDR3 spans 15 amino acids. Trimming took 5 bases from V and 7 from J; bases not matched to a gene: 14. The CDR3 region has the DNA TGTGCCAGCAGCCCGAGGGGGCCAACGGCAGGGGAGCAGTACTTC. This gives the protein CASSPRGPTAGEQYF.

V is TRBV5-5 and J is TRBJ1-6, with 8 bases lining up with TRBD1. J lost 9 bases, V lost 4 bases, and 12 bases had no gene match. The CDR3 extends over 16 amino acids. CDR1 is SGHKS, CDR2 YYEKEE, per germline (reference sequence). The CDR3 protein is CASSLSPDRVGSPLHF. The CDR3 DNA sequence: TGTGCCAGCAGCCTGAGCCCGGACAGGGTCGGTTCACCCCTCCACTTT.

The chain couples TRBV2 to TRBJ2-1; D is possibly TRBD1 (5 bases). The CDR3 loop spans 15 amino acids. The germline V and J ends were trimmed by 4 bases and 3 bases, with 13 bases remaining between them. The V gene's germline CDR1 is SNHLY and CDR2 FYNNEI. The CDR3, as DNA: TGTGCCAGCAGTGGGACACCAAGAGGCTACAATGAGCAGTTCTTC. It encodes CASSGTPRGYNEQFF.

This clone was found a few times. The CDR3 protein is CAWRGPISGDTQYF. The CDR3 DNA follows: TGTGCCTGGAGAGGTCCGATATCAGGAGATACGCAGTATTTT. The chain has TRBV30 and TRBJ2-3, with D unresolved. The CDR3 extends over 14 amino acids. The germline CDR1 and CDR2 sequences are GTSNPN and SVGIG (reference sequence). The germline V and J ends were trimmed by 3 bases and 5 bases, with 15 bases remaining between them.

V gene TRBV10-3 combines with J gene TRBJ1-2; 8 bases are a match to TRBD1. After removal of 2 bases from V and 4 bases from J, the junction contained 0 bases not matched to a gene. CDR1 and CDR2 (germline): ENHRY, SYGVKD. The CDR3 runs 13 residues. For the CDR3, the DNA is TGTGCCATCAGTGAGACAGGGGGCTATGGCTACACCTTC. It translates to CAISETGGYGYTF.

The chain has TRBV9 and TRBJ2-1, with 8 bases that match TRBD1. V lost 3 bases and J lost 10; bases outside the gene matches: 9. The CDR3 loop spans 14 amino acids. Germline V gene sequence: CDR1 SGDLS, CDR2 YYNGEE. The CDR3 region is CASSESTGAGEQFF. The DNA of the CDR3 is TGTGCCAGCAGCGAGTCGACAGGGGCGGGGGAGCAGTTCTTC.

In this sample, this clone turned up once. V is TRBV3-1 (or the pseudogene TRBV3-2) and J is TRBJ1-2, with D possibly TRBD1 on 6 matching bases. Germline values: CDR1 LGHDT, CDR2 YNNKEL (reference sequence). There are 18 residues in the CDR3. Trimming left V 0 bases short and J 0 bases short, with 17 bases between. The CDR3 region is CASSQDFGGALSNYGYTF. The CDR3 nucleotides are TGTGCCAGCAGCCAAGATTTTGGGGGGGCCCTCTCTAACTATGGCTACACCTTC.

The chain couples TRBV3-1 (or the pseudogene TRBV3-2) to TRBJ1-3; D is unclear. Germline CDR1 LGHDT, CDR2 YNNKEL (reference sequence). This CDR3 is 11 amino acids long. Deletions cut 8 bases from V and 4 bases from J, with 6 bases between. This chain's CDR3 is CASRRGNTIYF. CDR3 in DNA: TGTGCCAGCCGGAGGGGAAACACCATATATTTT.

The V call is TRBV5-8, the J call TRBJ2-5; 9 nucleotides align to TRBD2. The CDR3 length is 15 residues. The ends lost 0 bases at V and 2 bases at J; junction bases unmatched: 2. In germline, CDR1 is SGHTS, CDR2 YDEGEE. The CDR3 here is CASSLDSGGQETQYF. The CDR3, as DNA: TGTGCCAGCAGCTTGGATAGCGGGGGACAAGAGACCCAGTACTTC.

This clone was seen only a few times. The chain employs TRBV12-3 or TRBV12-4 and TRBJ1-2; possibly TRBD1 for D (6 bases). The CDR3 contains 13 residues. V was clipped by 5 bases and J by 3 bases, with 10 bases between them. The CDR3 DNA is TGTGCCAGCAGTCAACAGGGATACTATGGCTACACCTTC. This codes for CASSQQGYYGYTF.

The chain uses TRBV25-1 and TRBJ1-1; no clear D. CDR3 length: 12 residues. Germline CDR1 is MGHDK and CDR2 is SYGVNS. The ends were cut back, 5 bases at V and 11 bases at J, with 15 bases in the middle. This CDR3 is CASSSGPGMAFF. CDR3 in DNA: TGTGCCAGCAGTTCTGGCCCGGGGATGGCTTTCTTT.

The chain is built from TRBV6-4 and TRBJ1-3; unclear D gene. V was shortened by 0 bases and J by 1 base, with 19 bases between the two germline ends. Germline loops: CDR1 MRHNA, CDR2 SNTAGT. This CDR3 contains 19 residues. As DNA, the CDR3 is TGTGCCAGCAGTGACTCCGAGGTATCCTCGACCTTTTCTGGAAACACCATATATTTT. Residues: CASSDSEVSSTFSGNTIYF.

The rearrangement links TRBV28 to TRBJ1-5; D may be TRBD1 (6 bases). With 3 bases removed from V and 5 bases from J, the gap between germline ends came to 14 bases. Germline CDR1 is MDHEN and CDR2 is SYDVKM. The CDR3 runs to 15 residues. The CDR3 bases are TGTGCCAGCAGTTTTAGACAGGATCGGCATCAGCCCCAGCATTTT. Translated, it gives CASSFRQDRHQPQHF.

This clone was seen repeatedly, ten times or more. This chain connects TRBV30 to TRBJ1-2; 7 nucleotides agree with TRBD1. The CDR3 has 12 residues. Germline V gene data show CDR1 as GTSNPN and CDR2 as SVGIG (reference sequence). Losses at the gene ends were 1 base for V and 8 bases for J; bases not matched to a gene: 4. DNA for the CDR3: TGTGCCTGGAGTGAAGGGGGCCAGGGCTACACCTTC. Translated: CAWSEGGQGYTF.

V gene TRBV6-5 combines with J gene TRBJ1-2; weak D call: TRBD1 (5 bases). CDR3 length: 14 amino acids. Trimming shortened V by 6 bases and J by 4 bases, and 15 bases separated the two germline ends. Germline-derived CDR1 and CDR2 are MNHEY and SVGAGI. The CDR3 sequence: CASSQGTPAYGYTF. In nucleotides, the CDR3 is TGTGCCAGCAGCCAGGGCACGCCAGCCTATGGCTACACCTTC.

This rearrangement joins TRBV10-3 to TRBJ1-1, with a tentative D call TRBD1 (5 bases). Per the germline V gene, CDR1 is ENHRY and CDR2 is SYGVKD. The V gene lost 2 bases and the J gene lost 5 bases, with 15 bases spanning the gap. CDR3 length equals 15 residues. In DNA, the CDR3 is TGTGCCATCAGTGAGGGTTTGGGTACAGGAACTGAAGCTTTCTTT. This codes for CAISEGLGTGTEAFF.

The chain recombines TRBV5-6 with TRBJ1-6; the match to TRBD1 covers 7 bases. The length of the CDR3 is 15 residues. Germline CDR1 and CDR2: SGHDT and YYEEEE. V dropped 5 bases and J dropped 7; count of bases not matched to a gene: 9. The CDR3 bases are TGTGCCAGCAGGGAACAGGGGTCCGGCAATTCACCCCTCCACTTT. The encoded protein is CASREQGSGNSPLHF.

This rearrangement joins TRBV30 to TRBJ1-3, with D unclear. The V gene lost 4 bases and the J gene lost 0 bases, with 7 bases spanning the gap. Per germline, CDR1 GTSNPN and CDR2 SVGIG (reference sequence). This CDR3 spans 13 amino acids. The CDR3 nucleotides are TGTGCCTGGACCGACTACTCTGGAAACACCATATATTTT. The encoded protein is CAWTDYSGNTIYF.

V is TRBV6-5 and J is TRBJ1-5; D perhaps matches TRBD1 (6 bases). CDR1 MNHEY and CDR2 SVGAGI come from the germline V gene. CDR3 size: 13 residues. V dropped 8 bases and J dropped 7 bases, with 15 bases sitting between them. The CDR3 region is CASGGTGTQPQHF. The CDR3 region has the DNA TGTGCCAGCGGGGGAACAGGGACGCAGCCCCAGCATTTT.

Only a few counts were recorded for this clone. The CDR3 sequence: CANSRGDNQPQHF. CDR3 DNA: TGTGCCAACAGCCGGGGGGACAATCAGCCCCAGCATTTT. J is TRBJ1-5 and V is TRBV6-6, with TRBD1 as a possible D gene (5 bases). Germline loops: CDR1 MNHNY, CDR2 SVGAGI (reference sequence). Trimming left V 10 bases short and J 3 bases short, with 13 bases between. The CDR3 has 13 amino acids.

V and J are TRBV7-3 and TRBJ2-1; the match to TRBD1 covers 7 bases. From germline, CDR1 is SGHTA and CDR2 FQGTGA. Unmatched junction bases numbered 12, after V lost 5 bases and J lost 8 bases. This CDR3 is 15 amino acids long. The CDR3 is CASSLLSRGFDEQFF. The CDR3 bases are TGTGCCAGCAGCCTTCTCAGCAGGGGGTTCGATGAGCAGTTCTTC.